This entry lists 4 T cell receptor beta chains sequenced from one sample in a study of T cell responses to AZD1222 COVID-19 vaccine. Using immunoSEQ multiplex PCR, the repertoire was profiled, and TCRdb retains in-frame clones only, with some absent. The sample records 84,000 or so clones, about 90% being singletons. The sequenced sample was peripheral blood, obtained on day 0 of MenACWY control vaccination. These receptors were collected from an adult in good health.

This clone has just a few counts. The CDR3 loop is CASSDYEQYF. CDR3 DNA: TGTGCCAGCAGTGACTACGAGCAGTACTTC. The chain recombines TRBV6-1 with TRBJ2-7; D ambiguous. The CDR3 runs to 10 residues. V was cut by 3 bases and J by 3 bases, with 0 bases left in between. In germline, CDR1 is MNHNS, CDR2 SASEGT.

This clone was recorded once. The gene calls are TRBV2 and TRBJ2-7; D possibly matches TRBD1 or TRBD2 (5 bases each). Germline V gene data show CDR1 as SNHLY and CDR2 as FYNNEI. The CDR3 runs to 14 residues. V was cut by 1 base and J by 2 bases, with 9 bases left in between. DNA for the CDR3: TGTGCCAGCAGTGAAGTACGGGGACCCTACGAGCAGTACTTC. It codes for CASSEVRGPYEQYF.

This sequence joins TRBV20-1 and TRBJ1-1, with TRBD1 matching over 8 bases. Looked up from germline, CDR1 is DFQATT and CDR2 is SNEGSKA (reference sequence). J lost 5 bases, V lost 3 bases, and 8 bases had no gene match. This CDR3 is built from 14 residues. Here the CDR3 reads CSASGDRMGTEAFF. The CDR3 DNA follows: TGCAGTGCTAGTGGGGACAGGATGGGGACTGAAGCTTTCTTT.

CDR3: CASEGGQGNTEAFF. The CDR3 nucleotides are TGTGCCAGCGAGGGCGGGCAGGGGAACACTGAAGCTTTCTTT. The chain recombines TRBV28 with TRBJ1-1; D might be TRBD1 (5 bases). The germline V gene encodes CDR1 MDHEN and CDR2 SYDVKM. The CDR3 extends over 14 amino acids. Trimming removed 8 bases at V and 1 base at J, with 14 bases between. Supplemented by reference TRBV28 and TRBJ1-1, the full variable domain reads DVKVTQSSRYLVKRTGEKVFLECVQDMDHENMFWYRQDPGLGLRLIYFSYDVKMKEKGDIPEGYSVSREKKERFSLILESASTNQTSMYLCASEGGQGNTEAFFGQGTRLTVV.